This T cell receptor (beta chain) emerged from a study of glioma-infiltrating T cells after dendritic cell vaccination. Time point meaning: after dendritic cell vaccination, including at tumor progression/relapse. Repertoires were generated with immunoSEQ multiplex PCR, while TCRdb's copy carries only in-frame clones and drops some. Of about 99,000 clones in the sample, around 80% were seen once. The CDR3 loop spans 16 amino acids. V lost 4 bases and J 4 bases, leaving 20 bases between the germline ends. CDR1 and CDR2 from the germline V gene are LNHDA and SQIVND (reference sequence). The TCR sequence derives from a human donor with glioblastoma. This sequence joins TRBV19 and TRBJ2-7; D is possibly TRBD2 (6 bases). The specimen was blood, collected after dendritic cell vaccination. CDR3 sequence: CASSSRSSLARYEQYF. CDR3 DNA sequence: TGTGCCAGTAGTAGCCGATCCTCCCTAGCGAGGTACGAGCAGTACTTC. Full variable domain (rest looked up from reference TRBV19 and TRBJ2-7): DGGITQSPKYLFRKEGQNVTLSCEQNLNHDAMYWYRQDPGQGLRLIYYSQIVNDFQKGDIAEGYSVSREKKESFPLTVTSAQKNPTAFYLCASSSRSSLARYEQYFGPGTRLTVT.